This TCR beta chain was documented in a study of CD8+ T cells in alopecia areata. Study-wide context: For treated patients, severity scores reflected the percentage of scalp area affected.

Extracted RNA was reverse transcribed into cDNA, the sequencing template. TCRdb's copy holds only in-frame clones and misses some; the assay was immunoSEQ multiplex PCR. This table holds approximately 210,000 clones, around 60% found once. As for treatment: oral pan-JAK inhibitor, 5-10 mg twice daily. Obtained from alopecia areata patients were lesional scalp punch biopsies along with peripheral blood. PBMCs served as the source from which CD4+ and CD8+ T cells were sorted. V was trimmed by 7 bases and J by 7 bases, leaving 22 bases between them. Germline V gene data show CDR1 as SQVTM and CDR2 as ANQGSEA. The CDR3 has 15 residues.

This chain links TRBV29-1 with TRBJ2-2; D is perhaps TRBD1 or TRBD2 (5 bases each). This TCR was sampled from a human donor with alopecia areata. The source was CD4+ T cells sorted from blood, collected between weeks 47 and 50, from a patient treated with tofacitinib. This CDR3 reads CSAGKVTGDGGELFF. The CDR3 DNA is TGCAGCGCCGGGAAGGTGACCGGGGACGGCGGGGAGCTGTTTTTT.